The 27 T cell receptor beta chains given below trace back to one sample, sequenced in a study of T cells in Graves' hyperthyroidism and ophthalmopathy. RNA transcripts were the template for amplifying TCR beta CDR3 regions. Initially, a first-round RT-PCR of the TCR CDR3 employed the HTBI primer set. TCRdb re-analysed the multiplex PCR reads in MiXCR, keeping a single row per CDR3 protein. The data show about 250,000 distinct CDR3 sequences, roughly 22% seen once. The sequenced material came from blood. Receptors were obtained from a man younger than 45 with Graves' ophthalmopathy.

This clonotype was observed at least ten times. V usage is TRBV11-2 and J usage is TRBJ2-1; 13 bases map to TRBD2. Germline V CDR1 and CDR2: SGHAT, FQNNGV. Unmatched junction bases numbered 14, after V lost 5 bases and J lost 7 bases. This CDR3 contains 18 residues. The CDR3 loop is CASSPLLAGGGRVNEQFF. CDR3 nucleotide sequence: TGTGCCAGCAGCCCCCTACTAGCGGGGGGGGGGAGGGTGAATGAGCAGTTCTTC.

This clonotype was counted only a few times. V is TRBV27 and J is TRBJ1-4, with 11 bases aligning to TRBD1. V lost 5 bases to trimming and J lost 7 bases; unmatched junction nucleotides: 3. This CDR3 is 14 amino acids long. In germline, CDR1 is MNHEY, CDR2 SMNVEV (reference sequence). CDR3 sequence (DNA): TGTGCCAGCAGTCGGGACAGGGGGATTGAAAAACTGTTTTTT. As protein: CASSRDRGIEKLFF.

The chain combines TRBV30 with TRBJ2-1; D call uncertain. The CDR3 is 12 amino acids. Trimming took 3 bases from V and 6 from J, leaving 9 bases between them. Germline CDR1 and CDR2: GTSNPN and SVGIG (reference sequence). The CDR3 bases are TGTGCCTGGAGGTTAAGCAGCAATGAGCAGTTCTTC. Amino acid sequence: CAWRLSSNEQFF.

At least ten counts were recorded for this clonotype. The V gene is TRBV12-3 or TRBV12-4, the J gene TRBJ2-1; 7 bases line up with TRBD2. The CDR3 has 10 amino acids. Trimming removed 8 bases from V and 8 bases from J; junction bases left unmatched: 0. The CDR3 DNA reads TGTGCCAGCGGGAGGGATGAGCAGTTCTTC. Protein: CASGRDEQFF.

This clonotype has at least ten counts. This chain uses TRBV18 with TRBJ1-1, with D hard to call. The V end was cut by 2 bases, the J end by 1 base, with 5 bases between. CDR1 is KGHSH and CDR2 is LQKENI in the germline V gene. This CDR3 region has 13 residues. The DNA of the CDR3 is TGTGCCAGCTCACCAGGAAAGAACACTGAAGCTTTCTTT. This translates into CASSPGKNTEAFF.

The V call is TRBV27, the J call TRBJ2-4, with 8 bases lining up with TRBD2. V lost 6 bases, J lost 0 bases, and 19 bases stayed unmatched. There are 20 residues in the CDR3. Germline V lookup: CDR1 MNHEY, CDR2 SMNVEV (reference sequence). The CDR3 is CASSVFLAGGVFLAKNIQYF. In DNA, the CDR3 is TGTGCCAGCAGCGTTTTCCTTGCGGGAGGCGTTTTCTTAGCCAAAAACATTCAGTACTTC.

This clonotype occurred many times. This chain uses TRBV5-1 with TRBJ2-3; possibly TRBD2 for D (5 bases). Germline V gene data show CDR1 as SGHRS and CDR2 as YFSETQ. The CDR3 runs to 16 residues. Trimming removed 4 bases from V and 3 bases from J, with 18 bases in between. CDR3 coding DNA: TGCGCCAGCAGCCCCTCCGGAGAGGGCAGAACAGATACGCAGTATTTT. Amino acids: CASSPSGEGRTDTQYF.

The chain is built from TRBV19 and TRBJ1-5; TRBD1 matches 8 bases. CDR1 and CDR2 from the germline V gene are LNHDA and SQIVND (reference sequence). J was trimmed by 3 bases and V by 5 bases; bases with no gene match: 6. The CDR3 totals 15 residues. The chain's CDR3 is CASSLTGAFNQPQHF. DNA for the CDR3: TGTGCCAGTAGTTTGACAGGGGCCTTCAATCAGCCCCAGCATTTT.

This clonotype was picked up a small number of times. The rearrangement joins TRBV7-2 to TRBJ1-2; tentative D call: TRBD1 (5 bases). This CDR3 is built from 17 residues. The ends were cut back, 3 bases at V and 4 bases at J, with 21 bases in the middle. From germline, CDR1 is SGHTA and CDR2 FQGNSA. CDR3 DNA: TGTGCCAGCAGCTTGGACCCAGGGTTGGGCTCTAGCTATGGCTACACCTTC. As protein: CASSLDPGLGSSYGYTF.

A word on this clonotype: The junction and the germline gene differ at one end; a read error may be behind it. V gene TRBV6-2 or TRBV6-3 combines with J gene TRBJ1-2; D unresolved. The CDR3 loop spans 13 amino acids. Germline assignment: CDR1 MNHEY and CDR2 SVGEGT. In DNA form, the CDR3 reads TGTACCAGCAGTTACCGTTCCGGCTATGGCTACACCTTC. Protein product: CTSSYRSGYGYTF.

The genes are TRBV2 and TRBJ2-1; no reliable D call. The CDR3 contains 13 residues. The V end lost 4 bases, the J end lost 5 bases, and 9 bases lay between the germline ends. Germline V gene sequence: CDR1 SNHLY, CDR2 FYNNEI. The CDR3 sequence: CASSGLWDNEQFF. In DNA, the CDR3 is TGTGCCAGCAGTGGATTGTGGGACAATGAGCAGTTCTTC. The whole variable domain, filled in from reference TRBV2 and TRBJ2-1, reads EPEVTQTPSHQVTQMGQEVILRCVPISNHLYFYWYRQILGQKVEFLVSFYNNEISEKSEIFDDQFSVERPDGSNFTLKIRSTKLEDSAMYFCASSGLWDNEQFFGPGTRLTVL.

This clonotype was recorded a few times. J is TRBJ1-3 and V is TRBV28; D is uncertain. V dropped 6 bases and J dropped 0 bases, with 12 bases sitting between them. CDR1 is MDHEN, CDR2 SYDVKM, per germline. The CDR3 sequence is 15 residues long. The CDR3 DNA reads as TGTGCCAGCAGCGCCAAAGTTTTCTCTGGAAACACCATATATTTT. Translation gives CASSAKVFSGNTIYF.

V is TRBV7-8 and J is TRBJ1-5, with D perhaps TRBD1 (5 bases). This CDR3 is built from 14 residues. Germline values: CDR1 SGHVS, CDR2 FQNEAQ. V lost 6 bases and J 6 bases, leaving 15 bases between the germline ends. The DNA of the CDR3 is TGTGCCAGCAGGTTACGGGGGGTAGGTCAGCCCCAGCATTTT. It codes for CASRLRGVGQPQHF.

This clonotype was detected only a few times. This chain connects TRBV18 to TRBJ2-1, with D tentatively TRBD2 (6 bases). CDR1 KGHSH and CDR2 LQKENI come from the germline V gene. V lost 3 bases, J lost 8 bases, and 11 bases lay in between. There are 13 residues in the CDR3. The CDR3 here is CASSPTSWHEQFF. Written as DNA, the CDR3 is TGTGCCAGCTCACCGACTAGTTGGCATGAGCAGTTCTTC.

This chain uses TRBV3-1 with TRBJ2-3; 8 nucleotides align to TRBD2. The CDR3 covers 15 residues. The germline V gene has CDR1 LGHDT and CDR2 YNNKEL (reference sequence). V lost 3 bases and J lost 1; bases outside the gene matches: 3. CDR3 in DNA: TGTGCCAGCAGCCAGAAAGCGGGGGGCACAGATACGCAGTATTTT. Translated, it gives CASSQKAGGTDTQYF.

This clonotype was counted only a few times. This chain uses TRBV28 with TRBJ2-7; 7 positions match TRBD1. The CDR3 is made up of 14 amino acids. V trimming: 5 bases; J trimming: 2 bases; junction bases outside the gene matches: 6. From germline, CDR1 is MDHEN and CDR2 SYDVKM. CDR3 DNA sequence: TGTGCCAGCAGTAAATGGGACAGCACCTACGAGCAGTACTTC. It is translated as CASSKWDSTYEQYF.

This clonotype was counted at least ten times. The chain couples TRBV20-1 to TRBJ2-1; 8 positions agree with TRBD2. This CDR3 is 15 amino acids long. The ends lost 6 bases at V and 7 bases at J; junction bases unmatched: 14. From germline, CDR1 is DFQATT and CDR2 SNEGSKA (reference sequence). In DNA form, the CDR3 reads TGCAGTGCCGGAGAGTCGGGAGGGCCGAGGAATGAGCAGTTCTTC. It is translated as CSAGESGGPRNEQFF.

This clonotype was detected ten times or more. V is TRBV12-3 or TRBV12-4 and J is TRBJ2-5, with D tentatively TRBD1 (7 bases). Trimming took off 2 bases at V and 3 bases at J, with 16 bases between the two ends. There are 16 residues in the CDR3. CDR3 nucleotides: TGTGCCAGCAGTTTATCCCCAGGGGGGCGGAAAGAGACCCAGTACTTC. As protein: CASSLSPGGRKETQYF.

This clonotype was picked up a small number of times. The chain combines TRBV7-9 with TRBJ2-1; maybe TRBD2 (5 bases). V lost 4 bases to trimming and J lost 7 bases, with 14 bases between them. The CDR3 covers 14 residues. Germline loops: CDR1 SEHNR, CDR2 FQNEAQ (reference sequence). The CDR3 DNA is TGTGCCAGCAGCTCCCGGACCCCGGGGAATGAGCAGTTCTTC. Amino acid sequence: CASSSRTPGNEQFF. The complete variable domain, with remaining parts taken from reference TRBV7-9 and TRBJ2-1, reads DTGVSQNPRHKITKRGQNVTFRCDPISEHNRLYWYRQTLGQGPEFLTYFQNEAQLEKSRLLSDRFSAERPKGSFSTLEIQRTEQGDSAMYLCASSSRTPGNEQFFGPGTRLTVL.

As for this clonotype: A read error is possible here, since a much larger clone lies one base away. This chain joins TRBV5-4 and TRBJ1-1, with a tentative D call TRBD1 (6 bases). V gave up 4 bases and J gave up 4 bases, with 11 bases separating them. The CDR3 contains 13 residues. The germline CDR1 and CDR2 sequences are SGHNT and YYREEE (reference sequence). The CDR3 reads CASSITGSTEAFF. The CDR3 coding sequence is TGTGCCAGCAGCATTACAGGGAGCACTGAAGCTTTCTTT.

For this clonotype: This may stem from a read error, because a much larger clone lies one nucleotide away. The V call is TRBV28, the J call TRBJ2-5, with 7 bases aligning to TRBD2. The CDR3 totals 17 residues. With V trimmed by 2 bases and J by 7 bases, 16 bases remained unmatched. From germline, CDR1 is MDHEN and CDR2 SYDVKM. CDR3 loop: CASSLTVAGTSLGTQYF. The CDR3 nucleotides read TGTGCCAGCAGTTTAACGGTAGCGGGCACCTCCCTAGGGACCCAGTACTTC.

This clonotype was seen a handful of times. A read error may explain this, as a much larger clone is one base away. The V gene is TRBV2, the J gene TRBJ1-1; possibly TRBD1 for D (5 bases). This CDR3 contains 13 residues. The germline V and J ends were trimmed by 8 bases and 8 bases, with 18 bases remaining between them. Germline CDR1 SNHLY, CDR2 FYNNEI. The DNA of the CDR3 is TGTGCCAGCCTCGTAGGCTCGAACAGGGAAGCTTTCTTT. Its translation is CASLVGSNREAFF.

This clonotype was recorded many times. This chain links TRBV11-2 with TRBJ1-2; tentatively, D is TRBD1 (5 bases). Trimming took off 6 bases at V and 7 bases at J, with 18 bases between the two ends. The CDR3 sequence is 14 residues long. Germline V gives CDR1 SGHAT, CDR2 FQNNGV. The DNA of the CDR3 is TGTGCCAGCAGAGCTGCGGGACGCCCAGTTGGCTACACCTTC. It encodes CASRAAGRPVGYTF. The full variable domain, completed using reference TRBV11-2 and TRBJ1-2, is EAGVAQSPRYKIIEKRQSVAFWCNPISGHATLYWYQQILGQGPKLLIQFQNNGVVDDSQLPKDRFSAERLKGVDSTLKIQPAKLEDSAVYLCASRAAGRPVGYTFGSGTRLTVV.

This clonotype was counted ten times or more. The chain recombines TRBV12-3 or TRBV12-4 with TRBJ2-7; D unresolved. The CDR3 length is 15 residues. The ends were cut back, 5 bases at V and 0 bases at J, with 14 bases in the middle. CDR3 sequence: CASSQRGRSSYEQYF. CDR3 sequence (DNA): TGTGCCAGCAGTCAAAGAGGACGTAGCTCCTACGAGCAGTACTTC.

The chain uses TRBV28 and TRBJ1-3; D uncertain. V lost 7 bases and J 0 bases, leaving 13 bases between the germline ends. This CDR3 comprises 15 residues. Germline CDR1 and CDR2: MDHEN and SYDVKM. The DNA of the CDR3 is TGTGCCAGCACCTCCGGGGTGGTCTCTGGAAACACCATATATTTT. This sequence encodes CASTSGVVSGNTIYF. Full variable domain (rest looked up from reference TRBV28 and TRBJ1-3): DVKVTQSSRYLVKRTGEKVFLECVQDMDHENMFWYRQDPGLGLRLIYFSYDVKMKEKGDIPEGYSVSREKKERFSLILESASTNQTSMYLCASTSGVVSGNTIYFGEGSWLTVV.

Only a few counts were recorded for this clonotype. This chain uses TRBV28 with TRBJ1-1, with D possibly being TRBD1 (6 bases). V shed 3 bases and J shed 4 bases, with 12 bases lying between them. The CDR3 is 14 residues long. Germline V CDR1 and CDR2: MDHEN, SYDVKM. The CDR3 bases are TGTGCCAGCAGTTTGCGGGGGCTTGGCACTGAAGCTTTCTTT. Amino acid sequence: CASSLRGLGTEAFF.

Ten or more counts support this clonotype. The chain combines TRBV18 with TRBJ2-7; tentative D call: TRBD1 (6 bases). The germline CDR1 and CDR2 sequences are KGHSH and LQKENI. V was clipped by 5 bases and J by 0 bases, with 11 bases between them. The CDR3 has 14 amino acids. CDR3 loop: CASSSRDNSYEQYF. The CDR3 nucleotides are TGTGCCAGCTCAAGCAGGGACAACTCCTACGAGCAGTACTTC.